These 5 T cell receptor beta chains originate from one sample sequenced in a study of T cell responses to AZD1222 COVID-19 vaccine. Using immunoSEQ multiplex PCR, the repertoire was profiled, and TCRdb retains in-frame clones only, with some absent. Of more than 90,000 clones in the sample, roughly 90% are singletons; the top ten hold approximately 17%. Source: peripheral blood, taken on day 0 of AZD1222 vaccination. Source of these receptors: an adult in good health.

This rearrangement joins TRBV27 to TRBJ1-6; 7 positions agree with TRBD1. Germline V gene data show CDR1 as MNHEY and CDR2 as SMNVEV (reference sequence). Unmatched junction bases numbered 12, after V lost 4 bases and J lost 6 bases. CDR3 length: 17 amino acids. DNA of the CDR3: TGTGCCAGCAGTTCTCCGCTCCGACAGGGCAGTAATTCACCCCTCCACTTT. This translates into CASSSPLRQGSNSPLHF.

In its sample, this clone was seen once. The chain is built from TRBV20-1 and TRBJ2-1; D is uncertain. The V and J ends lost 7 bases and 7 bases respectively, with 11 bases between them. The CDR3 covers 11 residues. Germline V gene data show CDR1 as DFQATT and CDR2 as SNEGSKA (reference sequence). The CDR3 nucleotides are TGCAGTGTAACGCAAGGTAATGAGCAGTTCTTC. It encodes CSVTQGNEQFF.

The rearrangement joins TRBV30 to TRBJ1-2, with D perhaps matching TRBD1 (5 bases). Germline V CDR1 and CDR2: GTSNPN, SVGIG (reference sequence). This CDR3 is 13 amino acids long. With 4 bases removed from V and 2 bases from J, the gap between germline ends came to 11 bases. The CDR3 nucleotides are TGTGCCTGGAAGAAGGGGATCAACTATGGCTACACCTTC. Translated: CAWKKGINYGYTF.

J is TRBJ1-2 and V is TRBV6-5, with D hard to call. Germline CDR1 and CDR2: MNHEY and SVGAGI. V lost 6 bases to trimming and J lost 7 bases, with 12 bases between them. The CDR3 is 12 residues long. The CDR3 loop reads CASSALMSGYTF. The CDR3 DNA sequence: TGTGCCAGCAGCGCCTTAATGAGTGGCTACACCTTC.

The rearrangement joins TRBV19 to TRBJ2-3; 13 bases match TRBD2. The CDR3 has 16 residues. Germline CDR1 is LNHDA and CDR2 is SQIVND (reference sequence). After removal of 8 bases from V and 8 bases from J, the junction contained 13 bases not matched to a gene. This chain's CDR3 is CASGFTSGRASSTQYF. The CDR3 nucleotides read TGTGCCAGTGGTTTTACTAGCGGGAGGGCTAGTAGTACGCAGTATTTT.